The 30 T cell receptor beta chains below come from one sample, sequenced in a study of blood T cell repertoires in COVID-19. The data were produced by immunoSEQ multiplex PCR, yet TCRdb's version contains in-frame clones alone and is incomplete. The table shows around 100,000 clones, with approximately 80% occurring only once. The sample comprised peripheral blood. These TCRs come from a woman in her forties with acute or convalescent COVID-19.

V is TRBV6-4 and J is TRBJ1-2; D uncertain. This CDR3 has 15 residues. Germline lookup yields CDR1 MRHNA and CDR2 SNTAGT. V lost 0 bases to trimming and J lost 4 bases, with 12 bases between them. The DNA of the CDR3 is TGTGCCAGCAGTGACTCGGCCGGGATTGGCTATGGCTACACCTTC. This gives the protein CASSDSAGIGYGYTF.

This chain uses TRBV6-5 with TRBJ1-2; 11 positions match TRBD1. V shed 8 bases, J shed 6 bases, and the junction held 2 bases outside the gene matches. CDR1 is MNHEY, CDR2 SVGAGI, per germline. This CDR3 contains 12 residues. The DNA for the CDR3 is TGTGCCAGCGGACAGGGGGCGCATGGCTACACCTTC. It encodes CASGQGAHGYTF.

This clone turned up a few times. The chain combines TRBV11-2 with TRBJ2-7; 9 nucleotides agree with TRBD1. The length of the CDR3 is 14 residues. Unmatched junction bases numbered 3, after V lost 5 bases and J lost 1 base. Germline values: CDR1 SGHAT, CDR2 FQNNGV. The CDR3 sequence is CASSGGTGSYEQYF. Written as DNA, the CDR3 is TGTGCCAGCAGCGGGGGGACAGGGTCCTACGAGCAGTACTTC.

The chain combines TRBV5-4 with TRBJ1-4; D remains unclear. Per germline, CDR1 SGHNT and CDR2 YYREEE (reference sequence). The V end was cut by 4 bases, the J end by 8 bases, with 15 bases between. This CDR3 has 14 amino acids. The CDR3 nucleotides are TGTGCCAGCAGCCCCGGAGGAACGGAGGAAAAACTGTTTTTT. Translation gives CASSPGGTEEKLFF.

V is TRBV6-5 and J is TRBJ1-4; 9 bases align to TRBD1. The CDR3 is made up of 15 amino acids. With V trimmed by 10 bases and J by 0 bases, 6 bases remained unmatched. Germline V gene sequence: CDR1 MNHEY, CDR2 SVGAGI. The CDR3 spells CATSDRGSTNEKLFF. CDR3 in DNA: TGTGCCACCTCGGACAGGGGTTCAACTAATGAAAAACTGTTTTTT.

The gene calls are TRBV7-9 and TRBJ2-2; D is undetermined. The length of the CDR3 is 14 residues. CDR1 and CDR2 from the germline V gene are SEHNR and FQNEAQ (reference sequence). Trimming removed 8 bases from V and 2 bases from J, with 12 bases in between. This CDR3 reads CASRTDRNTGELFF. CDR3 in DNA: TGTGCCAGCCGAACAGATCGTAACACCGGGGAGCTGTTTTTT. The whole variable domain, filled in from reference TRBV7-9 and TRBJ2-2, reads DTGVSQNPRHKITKRGQNVTFRCDPISEHNRLYWYRQTLGQGPEFLTYFQNEAQLEKSRLLSDRFSAERPKGSFSTLEIQRTEQGDSAMYLCASRTDRNTGELFFGEGSRLTVL.

The chain combines TRBV19 with TRBJ1-2, with a tentative D call TRBD1 (6 bases). The germline V and J ends were trimmed by 4 bases and 4 bases, with 16 bases remaining between them. Germline CDR1 reads LNHDA; CDR2 reads SQIVND (reference sequence). CDR3 length: 15 amino acids. CDR3 coding DNA: TGTGCCAGTAGTAACTTACAGGGAACGGGCTATGGCTACACCTTC. It translates to CASSNLQGTGYGYTF.

This clone was seen only a few times. The V call is TRBV2, the J call TRBJ2-7; D may be TRBD1 (6 bases). V dropped 5 bases and J dropped 6 bases, with 11 bases sitting between them. In germline, CDR1 is SNHLY, CDR2 FYNNEI. The CDR3 loop spans 12 amino acids. CDR3 loop: CASSQQGSEQYF. The CDR3 nucleotides are TGTGCCAGCAGTCAACAGGGATCCGAGCAGTACTTC.

The V and J genes are TRBV2 and TRBJ2-3, with 8 positions matching TRBD1. The junction had 9 bases not matched to a gene; V was cut back by 6 bases and J by 1 base. There are 16 residues in the CDR3. Germline lookup yields CDR1 SNHLY and CDR2 FYNNEI. CDR3 sequence: CASSLGQGTGTDTQYF. Here the CDR3 DNA reads TGTGCCAGCAGCTTAGGACAGGGCACTGGCACAGATACGCAGTATTTT. The variable domain in full, with the rest retrieved from reference TRBV2 and TRBJ2-3, is EPEVTQTPSHQVTQMGQEVILRCVPISNHLYFYWYRQILGQKVEFLVSFYNNEISEKSEIFDDQFSVERPDGSNFTLKIRSTKLEDSAMYFCASSLGQGTGTDTQYFGPGTRLTVL.

V and J are TRBV7-9 and TRBJ1-6, with TRBD1 as a possible D gene (5 bases). CDR3 length equals 14 residues. V was trimmed by 3 bases and J by 3 bases, leaving 6 bases between them. Germline lookup yields CDR1 SEHNR and CDR2 FQNEAQ (reference sequence). CDR3 in DNA: TGTGCCAGCAGCTTGGGGCGCTATAATTCACCCCTCCACTTT. Its protein is CASSLGRYNSPLHF.

This chain links TRBV15 with TRBJ1-1; 9 bases agree with TRBD1. From germline, CDR1 is LNHNV and CDR2 YYDKDF (reference sequence). This CDR3 contains 17 residues. V shed 0 bases and J 5 bases; nucleotides not matched to a gene: 10. CDR3 DNA sequence: TGTGCCACCAGCAGAGAGGGGGGAGGACAGGGGAGGACTGAAGCTTTCTTT. Its protein is CATSREGGGQGRTEAFF.

CDR3 amino acids: CASRGTGGTYEQYF. CDR3 bases: TGTGCCAGCAGGGGGACAGGGGGTACCTACGAGCAGTACTTC. V usage is TRBV6-5 and J usage is TRBJ2-7, with 11 bases aligning to TRBD1. V shed 6 bases and J 2 bases; nucleotides not matched to a gene: 3. Per the germline V gene, CDR1 is MNHEY and CDR2 is SVGAGI. This CDR3 is 14 amino acids long.

V usage is TRBV7-2 and J usage is TRBJ2-1; weak D call: TRBD1 (5 bases). The germline V and J ends were trimmed by 4 bases and 6 bases, with 10 bases remaining between them. Germline loops: CDR1 SGHTA, CDR2 FQGNSA. The CDR3 consists of 13 residues. CDR3 bases: TGTGCCAGCAGCTATGACAGAACCAATGAGCAGTTCTTC. It is translated as CASSYDRTNEQFF.

In DNA form, the CDR3 reads TGTGCCAGCAGGTCCAGGGCGAACACTGAAGCTTTCTTT. Translated, it gives CASRSRANTEAFF. The chain recombines TRBV7-2 with TRBJ1-1, with a possible D match to TRBD1 (5 bases). The CDR3 loop spans 13 amino acids. Looked up from germline, CDR1 is SGHTA and CDR2 is FQGNSA. The V gene lost 6 bases and the J gene lost 1 base, with 9 bases spanning the gap.

The chain is built from TRBV6-6 and TRBJ1-5; D is ambiguous. Deletions cut 5 bases from V and 1 base from J, with 9 bases between. The CDR3 totals 14 residues. CDR1 is MNHNY and CDR2 is SVGAGI in the germline V gene (reference sequence). The CDR3 DNA is TGTGCCAGCAGTCTCTCGGGAAGCAATCAGCCCCAGCATTTT. Amino acids: CASSLSGSNQPQHF.

The genes are TRBV4-1 and TRBJ1-6; 10 bases align to TRBD1. The germline V gene has CDR1 MGHRA and CDR2 YSYEKL. The CDR3 is 16 residues long. Trimming cost V 1 base and J 11 bases; bases outside gene matches: 8. The CDR3 here is CASSQGRTGGMAPLHF. The CDR3 nucleotides read TGCGCCAGCAGCCAAGGACGGACAGGGGGTATGGCACCCCTCCACTTT.

This clone has only one observation. The CDR3 coding sequence is TGTGCCAGCAGCCTAGGGGACAGAAAGAATGAAAAACTGTTTTTT. Amino acid sequence: CASSLGDRKNEKLFF. The genes are TRBV7-9 and TRBJ1-4; 7 bases agree with TRBD1. Germline assignment: CDR1 SEHNR and CDR2 FQNEAQ (reference sequence). V trimming: 5 bases; J trimming: 5 bases; junction bases outside the gene matches: 8. The CDR3 is made up of 15 amino acids.

In this sample, this clone turned up a few times. The V call is TRBV7-2, the J call TRBJ2-2, with TRBD2 identical over 11 bases. The trim removed 2 bases at V and 4 bases at J, leaving 9 bases unmatched. The CDR3 is made up of 18 amino acids. Germline V gene sequence: CDR1 SGHTA, CDR2 FQGNSA. This CDR3 reads CASSLTWLAGGITGELFF. CDR3 nucleotide sequence: TGTGCCAGCAGCTTAACTTGGCTAGCGGGGGGCATCACCGGGGAGCTGTTTTTT. The full variable domain, completed using reference TRBV7-2 and TRBJ2-2, is GAGVSQSPSNKVTEKGKDVELRCDPISGHTALYWYRQSLGQGLEFLIYFQGNSAPDKSGLPSDRFSAERTGGSVSTLTIQRTQQEDSAVYLCASSLTWLAGGITGELFFGEGSRLTVL.

The chain has TRBV12-5 and TRBJ2-1, with 8 bases fitting TRBD1. From germline, CDR1 is LGHNT and CDR2 FRNRAP. The J segment lost 9 bases and the V segment lost 5 bases, leaving 6 bases of the junction unmatched. CDR3 length equals 13 residues. CDR3 in DNA: TGTGCTAGTGGTACCAGGGGGCGAGGTGAGCAGTTCTTC. Protein: CASGTRGRGEQFF.

J is TRBJ2-2 and V is TRBV18, with D possibly being TRBD1 (6 bases). Trimming took off 4 bases at V and 6 bases at J, with 15 bases between the two ends. The germline gives CDR1 KGHSH, CDR2 LQKENI. The CDR3 is 15 amino acids. CDR3 DNA: TGTGCCAGCTCACTCCTACAGGGAAGGGCCGGGGAGCTGTTTTTT. It translates to CASSLLQGRAGELFF.

The rearrangement joins TRBV19 to TRBJ1-2; D is possibly TRBD1 (5 bases). Germline V gene data show CDR1 as LNHDA and CDR2 as SQIVND (reference sequence). Trimming took 8 bases from V and 6 from J, leaving 16 bases between them. CDR3 length equals 13 residues. The CDR3 bases are TGTGCCAGTCGCATCAGGGAACGGGATGGCTACACCTTC. It is translated as CASRIRERDGYTF.

The gene calls are TRBV19 and TRBJ1-2; tentatively, D is TRBD1 (6 bases). This CDR3 is 14 amino acids long. Germline loops: CDR1 LNHDA, CDR2 SQIVND (reference sequence). V was trimmed by 9 bases and J by 4 bases, leaving 18 bases between them. CDR3 sequence reads: CASHNPDRSYGYTF. The CDR3 DNA is TGTGCCAGCCATAACCCCGACAGGAGCTATGGCTACACCTTC.

V usage is TRBV19 and J usage is TRBJ1-2; D gene unclear. Trimming removed 2 bases at V and 4 bases at J, with 8 bases between. CDR1 and CDR2 from the germline V gene are LNHDA and SQIVND (reference sequence). The CDR3 has 13 residues. The CDR3 protein is CASSITGSYGYTF. The CDR3 nucleotides read TGTGCCAGTAGTATAACGGGATCCTATGGCTACACCTTC.

The gene calls are TRBV29-1 and TRBJ1-5, with D maybe TRBD1 (5 bases). This CDR3 is 13 amino acids long. With 3 bases removed from V and 5 bases from J, the gap between germline ends came to 11 bases. Germline V gene data show CDR1 as SQVTM and CDR2 as ANQGSEA. In DNA form, the CDR3 reads TGCAGCGTTGAGGGGCAGGGTGATCAGCCCCAGCATTTT. It translates to CSVEGQGDQPQHF.

This clone was counted a single time. The chain employs TRBV25-1 and TRBJ2-1; 10 positions agree with TRBD1. The V gene's germline CDR1 is MGHDK and CDR2 SYGVNS. V was clipped by 8 bases and J by 5 bases; unmatched bases: 9. The CDR3 has 15 amino acids. CDR3 amino acids: CASAKWGTGDNEQFF. CDR3 nucleotide sequence: TGTGCCAGCGCGAAATGGGGGACAGGGGACAATGAGCAGTTCTTC.

CDR3 in amino acids: CASKRAAGRTDTQYF. Written as DNA, the CDR3 is TGTGCCAGCAAGCGGGCGGCGGGGCGCACAGATACGCAGTATTTT. V usage is TRBV9 and J usage is TRBJ2-3; tentative D call: TRBD2 (6 bases). V was trimmed by 6 bases and J by 1 base, leaving 15 bases between them. This CDR3 spans 15 amino acids. In germline, CDR1 is SGDLS, CDR2 YYNGEE.

The V and J genes are TRBV14 and TRBJ1-2; the match to TRBD1 covers 11 bases. The CDR3 consists of 15 residues. V dropped 4 bases and J dropped 7; count of bases not matched to a gene: 8. Germline assignment: CDR1 SGHDN and CDR2 FVKESK. CDR3 bases: TGTGCCAGCAGCCTCCTCGGACAGGGGGCAGGTGGCTACACCTTC. Amino acids: CASSLLGQGAGGYTF.

The chain is built from TRBV6-5 and TRBJ1-4; weak D call: TRBD1 (6 bases). This CDR3 region has 14 residues. The V end lost 3 bases, the J end lost 8 bases, and 13 bases lay between the germline ends. Germline V gene data show CDR1 as MNHEY and CDR2 as SVGAGI. Here the CDR3 reads CASSYQGKTEKLFF. For the CDR3, the DNA is TGTGCCAGCAGTTATCAGGGGAAGACGGAAAAACTGTTTTTT.

This clone has only a few counts. The chain uses TRBV12-3 or TRBV12-4 and TRBJ2-3; D gene unclear. V was cut by 1 base and J by 6 bases, with 8 bases left in between. There are 13 residues in the CDR3. Here the CDR3 DNA reads TGTGCCAGCAGTTTAGGGCCAGCGGATACGCAGTATTTT. Translating it yields CASSLGPADTQYF.

CDR3 in amino acids: CASSLQRGGYNEQFF. CDR3 coding DNA: TGTGCCAGCAGCTTACAGCGGGGGGGCTACAATGAGCAGTTCTTC. This rearrangement joins TRBV11-2 to TRBJ2-1, with TRBD2 identical over 10 bases. Germline CDR1 reads SGHAT; CDR2 reads FQNNGV. This CDR3 is built from 15 residues. With 2 bases clipped from V and 3 bases from J, the junction kept 1 base outside the gene matches.